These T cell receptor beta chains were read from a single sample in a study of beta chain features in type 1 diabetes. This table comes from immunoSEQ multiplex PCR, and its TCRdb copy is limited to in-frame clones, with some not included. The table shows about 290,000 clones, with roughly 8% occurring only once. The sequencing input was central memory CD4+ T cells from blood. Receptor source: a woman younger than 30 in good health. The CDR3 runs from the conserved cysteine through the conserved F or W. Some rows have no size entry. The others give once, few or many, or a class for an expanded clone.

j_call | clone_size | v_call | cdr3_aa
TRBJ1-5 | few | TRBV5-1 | CASSFQGGDQPQHF
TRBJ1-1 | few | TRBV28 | CASSQSGPHTEAFF
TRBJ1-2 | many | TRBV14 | CASSQLQGDYGYTF
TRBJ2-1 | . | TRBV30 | CAWSSGGSSNEQFF
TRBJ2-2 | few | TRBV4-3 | CASRREESAIDTGELFF
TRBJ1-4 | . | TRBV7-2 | CASSLFPGFNEKLFF
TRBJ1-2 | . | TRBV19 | CASSQGPYGYTF
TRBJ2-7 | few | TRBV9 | CASSVAPGQGGPYEQYF
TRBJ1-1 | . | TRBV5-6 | CASSSWDREGRAFF
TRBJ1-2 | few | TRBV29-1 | CSVEQTVQNGYTF
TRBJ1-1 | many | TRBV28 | CASSSETANTEAFF
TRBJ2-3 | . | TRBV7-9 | CASSPRTSASTDTQYF
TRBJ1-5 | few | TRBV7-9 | CASSRNQGAGGNQPQHF
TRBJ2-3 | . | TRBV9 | CASSVGTVRTDTQYF
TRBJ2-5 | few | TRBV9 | CASSLGTSAGGPEETQYF
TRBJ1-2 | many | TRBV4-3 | CASSQQTHATYGYTF
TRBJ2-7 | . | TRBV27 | CASSLGPGVAQYF
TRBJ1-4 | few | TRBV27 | CASSSWTVGGLYEKLFF
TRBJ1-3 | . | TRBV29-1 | CSATGVGSGNTIYF
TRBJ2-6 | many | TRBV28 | CASSLPGQGVKSGANVLTF
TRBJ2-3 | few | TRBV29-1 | CSVEEASDSTDTQYF
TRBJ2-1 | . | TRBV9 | CASSVAEGLGFDEQFF
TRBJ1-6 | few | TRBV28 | CASSFRNSPLHF
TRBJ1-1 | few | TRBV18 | CASSLYSEAFF
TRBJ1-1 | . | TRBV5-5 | CASSLTGDKSTEAFF
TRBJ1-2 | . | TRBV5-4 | CASSPGIRENTGYTF
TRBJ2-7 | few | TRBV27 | CASSLSMENEQYF
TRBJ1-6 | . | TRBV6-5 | CASSHRTGSGSPLHF
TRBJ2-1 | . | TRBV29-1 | CSVAKTSGGPYNEQFF
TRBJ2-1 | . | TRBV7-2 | CASSLSTSYNEQFF
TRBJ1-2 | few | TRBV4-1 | CASSQDGGGGYGYTF
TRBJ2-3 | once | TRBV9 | CASSPVRTSTDTQYF
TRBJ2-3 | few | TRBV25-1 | CASSVSSGSTDTQYF
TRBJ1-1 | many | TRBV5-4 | CASSQPGTETEAFF
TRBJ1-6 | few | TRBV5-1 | CASSYDLDSPLHF
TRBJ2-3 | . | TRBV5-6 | CASSLGTGFTDTQYF
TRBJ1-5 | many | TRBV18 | CASSLTGGAKQPQHF
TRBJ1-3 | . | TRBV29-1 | CSVAPGVNTIYF